This is a list of T cell receptor beta chains from one sample in a study of CD8 T cells in Susac syndrome. TCRdb processed the immunoSEQ multiplex PCR reads anew with MiXCR; each CDR3 protein has one entry. The sample lists 300,000 or so distinct CDR3 sequences, about 90% occurring once. Sequences were obtained from CD4+ T cells from PBMCs. All receptors derive from a human donor with multiple sclerosis. The CDR3 runs from the conserved cysteine through the conserved F or W. The order of the fields is J gene, V gene, D gene, clone size, CDR3 protein, CDR3 DNA. A D gene is named only where the DNA matches it firmly. Expanded clones get a size class; other rows say once, few or many, or leave the size out.

TRBJ2-1	TRBV5-6	NA	NA	CASSEWVWLRYNEQFF	TGTGCCAGCAGCGAGTGGGTGTGGCTGAGGTACAATGAGCAGTTCTTC
TRBJ2-3	TRBV29-1	NA	NA	CSVDARSSTDTQYF	TGCAGCGTTGATGCCAGATCTAGCACAGATACGCAGTATTTT
TRBJ2-7	TRBV20-1	NA	NA	CSARLANFYEQYF	TGCAGTGCTAGGCTAGCGAATTTCTACGAGCAGTACTTC
TRBJ1-1	TRBV6-5	NA	NA	CASQIRATGHTEAFF	TGTGCCAGCCAAATCCGGGCCACGGGGCACACTGAAGCTTTCTTT
TRBJ2-1	TRBV18	NA	NA	CASSPWGDSYYNEQFF	TGTGCCAGCTCACCGTGGGGCGATAGCTACTACAATGAGCAGTTCTTC
TRBJ2-1	TRBV12-3/TRBV12-4	TRBD2	NA	CASSGGTSGVGEQFF	TGTGCCAGCAGTGGGGGGACTAGCGGGGTGGGTGAGCAGTTCTTC
TRBJ1-2	TRBV5-1	NA	NA	CASTRRGGQSEHGYTF	TGCGCCAGCACCCGTCGCGGAGGACAAAGTGAACATGGCTACACCTTC
TRBJ2-4	TRBV20-1	NA	once	CSARDREGFGKNIQYF	TGCAGTGCTAGAGATCGGGAAGGGTTCGGCAAAAACATTCAGTACTTC
TRBJ1-4	TRBV7-9	NA	NA	CASSFTLPQEKLFF	TGTGCCAGCAGCTTCACCTTACCCCAGGAAAAACTGTTTTTT
TRBJ2-1	TRBV24-1	NA	NA	CATSDYQGYEQFF	TGTGCCACCAGTGACTATCAGGGCTATGAGCAGTTCTTC
TRBJ2-7	TRBV4-1	TRBD2	NA	CASSRYGTSETYEQYF	TGCGCCAGCAGCCGGTACGGGACTAGCGAGACCTACGAGCAGTACTTC
TRBJ2-7	TRBV7-9	NA	NA	CASSFFGGSYEQYF	TGTGCCAGCAGCTTTTTCGGCGGTTCCTACGAGCAGTACTTC
TRBJ2-2	TRBV20-1	NA	NA	CSARFGTPGELFF	TGCAGTGCTCGTTTCGGGACACCCGGGGAGCTGTTTTTT
TRBJ2-1	TRBV12-3/TRBV12-4	TRBD2	NA	CASSPLSGGANEQFF	TGTGCCAGCAGCCCCTTGAGCGGGGGGGCTAATGAGCAGTTCTTC
TRBJ2-3	TRBV6-5	TRBD2	NA	CASAMAGGLLDTQYF	TGTGCCAGCGCTATGGCGGGGGGGCTTTTAGATACGCAGTATTTT
TRBJ2-3	TRBV30	NA	NA	CAAPAPTGSTDTQYF	TGTGCTGCGCCGGCCCCAACAGGGAGCACAGATACGCAGTATTTT
TRBJ1-1	TRBV7-9	NA	once	CASSLEYGAFF	TGTGCCAGCAGCTTAGAATATGGAGCTTTCTTT
TRBJ2-3	TRBV2	TRBD2	NA	CASSENGGAGDTQYF	TGTGCCAGCAGTGAAAACGGGGGGGCTGGAGATACGCAGTATTTT
TRBJ2-1	TRBV18	TRBD2	NA	CASSPRTSEDNEQFF	TGTGCCAGCTCACCTCGGACTAGCGAGGACAATGAGCAGTTCTTC
TRBJ2-3	TRBV7-9	NA	few	CASSLGRAPADTQYF	TGTGCCAGCAGCTTAGGCCGGGCCCCCGCAGATACGCAGTATTTT
TRBJ1-5	TRBV20-1	NA	NA	CSARDVRGSNQPQHF	TGCAGTGCTAGAGATGTCCGGGGAAGCAATCAGCCCCAGCATTTT
TRBJ1-4	TRBV15	NA	NA	CATSTDIAREKLFF	TGTGCCACCAGCACCGACATAGCGAGGGAAAAACTGTTTTTT
TRBJ1-1	TRBV19	TRBD1	NA	CASSKAPQGAFTEAFF	TGTGCCAGTAGTAAGGCCCCCCAGGGGGCCTTCACTGAAGCTTTCTTT
TRBJ2-7	TRBV10-3	NA	NA	CAISEYYEQYF	TGTGCCATCAGTGAGTACTACGAGCAGTACTTC
TRBJ2-3	TRBV7-9	NA	NA	CASSSRGTLSTDTQYF	TGTGCCAGCAGTAGTCGTGGGACCCTCAGCACAGATACGCAGTATTTT
TRBJ1-2	TRBV27	NA	once	CASSFRESYGYTF	TGTGCCAGCAGTTTTAGGGAATCCTATGGCTACACCTTC
TRBJ2-2	TRBV7-2	TRBD1	NA	CASSSPTGGITGELFF	TGTGCCAGCAGCTCCCCAACAGGGGGAATCACCGGGGAGCTGTTTTTT
TRBJ1-1	TRBV6-1	TRBD1	NA	CASRPQGAVWNTEAFF	TGTGCCAGCAGGCCCCAGGGGGCAGTTTGGAACACTGAAGCTTTCTTT
TRBJ2-1	TRBV7-2	TRBD1	NA	CASSSGTGRHEQFF	TGTGCCAGCAGCTCCGGGACAGGGAGGCATGAGCAGTTCTTC
TRBJ1-4	TRBV2	NA	NA	CASNDPWDVTNEKLFF	TGTGCCAGCAATGACCCTTGGGACGTGACTAATGAAAAACTGTTTTTT
TRBJ2-7	TRBV20-1	TRBD2	NA	CSARGRPSGGVPYEQYF	TGCAGTGCTAGGGGCAGGCCTAGCGGGGGGGTCCCCTACGAGCAGTACTTC
TRBJ1-1	TRBV25-1	NA	NA	CASSGNPPEAFF	TGTGCCAGCAGTGGAAACCCCCCAGAAGCTTTCTTT
TRBJ2-7	TRBV18	TRBD2	NA	CASSPPGSGRAYEQYF	TGTGCCAGCTCACCACCGGGTTCCGGGAGGGCCTACGAGCAGTACTTC
TRBJ1-4	TRBV6-1	TRBD1	NA	CASPPGDRGRGRMEKLFF	TGTGCCAGCCCCCCTGGGGACAGGGGGCGCGGCAGAATGGAAAAACTGTTTTTT
TRBJ2-3	TRBV7-2	TRBD2	once	CASGAGVNTDTQYF	TGTGCCAGCGGGGCGGGAGTGAACACAGATACGCAGTATTTT
TRBJ1-1	TRBV4-3	NA	once	CASSPRDVTQSEAFF	TGCGCCAGCAGCCCCAGAGACGTTACACAGTCTGAAGCTTTCTTT
TRBJ2-7	TRBV19	TRBD2	NA	CASRGLATNEQYF	TGTGCCAGCCGAGGACTAGCGACTAACGAGCAGTACTTC
TRBJ1-4	TRBV30	NA	NA	CAWSVLREKLFF	TGTGCCTGGAGTGTACTACGGGAAAAACTGTTTTTT
TRBJ1-1	TRBV11-3	NA	NA	CASSLAGWGHMNTEAFF	TGTGCCAGCAGCTTAGCGGGATGGGGCCACATGAACACTGAAGCTTTCTTT
TRBJ1-1	TRBV2	NA	NA	CASTIERNTEAFF	TGTGCCAGCACCATAGAACGGAACACTGAAGCTTTCTTT
TRBJ1-6	TRBV29-1	NA	once	CSVRVSGLDSPLHF	TGCAGCGTCCGGGTCTCAGGCCTAGATTCACCCCTCCACTTT
TRBJ2-3	TRBV18	TRBD1	NA	CASTGQGARTTDTQYF	TGTGCCAGCACTGGACAGGGGGCAAGAACCACAGATACGCAGTATTTT